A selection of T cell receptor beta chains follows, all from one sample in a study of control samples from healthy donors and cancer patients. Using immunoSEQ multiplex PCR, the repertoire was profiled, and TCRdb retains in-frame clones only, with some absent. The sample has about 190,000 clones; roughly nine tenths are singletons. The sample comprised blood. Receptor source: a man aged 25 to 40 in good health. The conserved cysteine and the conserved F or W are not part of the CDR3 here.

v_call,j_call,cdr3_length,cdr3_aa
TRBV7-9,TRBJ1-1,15,ASSLGGQGGMNTEAF
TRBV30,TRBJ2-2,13,AWADRGFNTGELF
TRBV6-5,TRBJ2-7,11,ASSQSIGGEQY
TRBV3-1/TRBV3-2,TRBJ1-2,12,ASSPDRGLIGYT
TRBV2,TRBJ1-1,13,ASNEFQFGNTEAF
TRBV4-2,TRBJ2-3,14,ASSQDRVGSTDTQY
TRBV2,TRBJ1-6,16,ASSVLNRASSYNSPLH
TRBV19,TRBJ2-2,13,ASSLSTGFTGELF
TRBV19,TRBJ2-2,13,ASKPDPSNTGELF
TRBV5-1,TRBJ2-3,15,ASSSGTSGGAGDTQY
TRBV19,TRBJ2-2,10,ASSQTTGELF
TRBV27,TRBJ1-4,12,ASTKTGGGEKLF
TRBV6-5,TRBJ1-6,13,ASSYERNYNSPLH
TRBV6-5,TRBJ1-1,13,ASSQPTGWDTEAF
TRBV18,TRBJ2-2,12,ANSDGSNTGELF
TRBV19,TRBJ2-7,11,ASNAGTNYEQY
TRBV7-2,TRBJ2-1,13,ASSFSRGTYNEQF
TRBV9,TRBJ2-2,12,ASSVELRPGELF
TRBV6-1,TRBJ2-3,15,ASSDLKGGTGTDTQY
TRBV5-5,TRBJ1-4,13,ASSLRSLTNEKLF
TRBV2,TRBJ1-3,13,ASSEEGTAGHTIY
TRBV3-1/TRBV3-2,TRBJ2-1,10,ASRRGGNEQF
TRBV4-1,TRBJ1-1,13,ASSQDDGSQTEAF
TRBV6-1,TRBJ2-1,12,ASSEGQSYNEQF
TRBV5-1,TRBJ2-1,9,ASSKGNEQF
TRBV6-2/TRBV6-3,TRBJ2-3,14,ASSYSGLLSTDTQY
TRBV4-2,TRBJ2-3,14,ASSQELSTSTDTQY
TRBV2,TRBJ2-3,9,ASSRSGAQY
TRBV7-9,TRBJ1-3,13,ASSIEQVSGNTIY
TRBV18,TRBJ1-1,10,ASSPLDTEAF
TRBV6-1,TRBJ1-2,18,ASSEGTPQGAIRIGYGYT
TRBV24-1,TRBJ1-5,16,ATSVSPGQGGGNQPQH
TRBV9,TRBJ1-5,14,ASSPGQGKSDQPQH
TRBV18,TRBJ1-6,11,ASHEGRESPLH
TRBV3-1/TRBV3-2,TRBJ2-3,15,ASSQGGLSGGTDTQY
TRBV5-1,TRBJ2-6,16,ASSLTSGVGGGANVLT
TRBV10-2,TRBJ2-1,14,ASSVAGSSGVFGWF
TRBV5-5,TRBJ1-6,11,ASSLDPNSPLH
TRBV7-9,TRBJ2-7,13,ASSSTDRAYDEQY
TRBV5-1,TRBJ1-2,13,ASSLEAGHLDGYT
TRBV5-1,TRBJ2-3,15,ASSLPKGVGSTDTQY
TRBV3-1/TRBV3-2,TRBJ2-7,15,ASSQDPLGTGGVEQY
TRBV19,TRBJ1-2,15,ATTSRGGQVANYGYT
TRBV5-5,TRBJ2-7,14,ASRRGITTDSYEQY
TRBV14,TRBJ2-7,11,ASSQQGTNEQY
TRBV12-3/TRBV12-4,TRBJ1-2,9,ASKSRLGYT
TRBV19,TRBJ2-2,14,ASSTTGPGFTGELF
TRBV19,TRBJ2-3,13,ASSMGQGGTDTQY
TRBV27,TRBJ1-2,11,ASSLSGAGGYT
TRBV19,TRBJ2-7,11,ASSMGLPYEQY
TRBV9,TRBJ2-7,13,ASSVGTSAVYEQY
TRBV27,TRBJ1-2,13,ASSFDRGLNYGYT
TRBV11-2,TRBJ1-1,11,ASSLVLGREAF
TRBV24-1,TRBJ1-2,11,ATSDRRQGFYT
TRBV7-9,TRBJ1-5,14,ASSLGNSYSNQPQH